A single sample gave rise to the 14 T cell receptor beta chains below, sequenced in a study of T-cell memory formation after mild COVID-19. One entry per CDR3 protein results from TCRdb running MiXCR on the 5' RACE reads. The profile shows fewer than 90,000 distinct CDR3 sequences, about 13% of them singletons. The sample consisted of PBMCs or a T cell subset sorted from them (not recorded which). The receptor source for this set is a man aged 18 to 30 who had mild COVID-19 (a few samples of this study predate the infection). Cell type and time point are not known.

This clonotype was counted a few times. V is TRBV4-1 and J is TRBJ2-1; the match to TRBD2 covers 9 bases. The CDR3 totals 16 residues. V shed 3 bases and J 8 bases; nucleotides not matched to a gene: 11. In germline, CDR1 is MGHRA, CDR2 YSYEKL. This CDR3 is CASSQEPGLAPDEQFF. The CDR3 nucleotides read TGCGCCAGCAGCCAGGAGCCGGGACTAGCTCCCGATGAGCAGTTCTTC.

The rearrangement uses TRBV27 and TRBJ2-7; D possibly corresponds to TRBD1 (6 bases). CDR1 and CDR2 (germline): MNHEY, SMNVEV (reference sequence). CDR3 length: 15 residues. Trimming pared 4 bases from V and 1 base from J, leaving 14 bases between. In DNA, the CDR3 is TGTGCCAGCAGTTCAACAGGGTGGGGATCCTACGAGCAGTACTTC. Translating gives CASSSTGWGSYEQYF.

The V gene is TRBV15, the J gene TRBJ2-3; 11 bases fit TRBD2. J lost 4 bases, V lost 4 bases, and 16 bases had no gene match. The germline CDR1 and CDR2 sequences are LNHNV and YYDKDF (reference sequence). This CDR3 spans 19 amino acids. CDR3 protein: CATSIPGPGLAVRADTQYF. CDR3 in DNA: TGTGCCACCAGCATTCCGGGTCCGGGACTAGCGGTCCGGGCAGATACGCAGTATTTT.

The table lists this clonotype with a few counts. The CDR3 region is CASSAYSGTDHEAFF. The CDR3 DNA sequence: TGTGCCAGCAGCGCCTACTCCGGGACAGACCATGAAGCTTTCTTT. The genes are TRBV5-6 and TRBJ1-1; 7 positions match TRBD1. V dropped 4 bases and J dropped 7; count of bases not matched to a gene: 13. The germline V gene has CDR1 SGHDT and CDR2 YYEEEE. The CDR3 is made up of 15 amino acids. The full variable domain, rest sourced from reference TRBV5-6 and TRBJ1-1, is DAGVTQSPTHLIKTRGQQVTLRCSPKSGHDTVSWYQQALGQGPQFIFQYYEEEERQRGNFPDRFSGHQFPNYSSELNVNALLLGDSALYLCASSAYSGTDHEAFFGQGTRLTVV.

V and J are TRBV5-6 and TRBJ2-7, with 7 bases identical to TRBD1. The CDR3 extends over 12 amino acids. The V segment lost 5 bases and the J segment 6 bases; nucleotides outside the gene matches: 5. Per the germline V gene, CDR1 is SGHDT and CDR2 is YYEEEE. The CDR3 nucleotides read TGTGCCAGCAGTGGACGACAGGGCGAGCAGTACGTC. Translating it yields CASSGRQGEQYV.

This clonotype was detected a few times. This chain uses TRBV6-2 or TRBV6-3 with TRBJ2-7; 8 bases are a match to TRBD1. Per germline, CDR1 MNHEY and CDR2 SVGEGT. The trim removed 0 bases at V and 6 bases at J, leaving 4 bases unmatched. This CDR3 region has 14 residues. The CDR3 nucleotides are TGTGCCAGCAGTTACTCAGCGACAGGGGTCGAGCAGTACGTC. Protein product: CASSYSATGVEQYV.

This clonotype was seen repeatedly, ten times or more. The V call is TRBV21-1, the J call TRBJ2-7; the table's D call, TRBD2, was not checked against the DNA. TRBV21-1 is a pseudogene locus. The CDR3 has 13 amino acids. For the CDR3, the DNA is TGTGCCAGCAGCAGGAGGAGAAGATGCGAGCAGTACGTC. This encodes CASSRRRRCEQYV.

The CDR3 loop reads CASSVLTGELFF. In nucleotides, the CDR3 is TGTGCCAGCAGCGTCCTCACCGGGGAGCTGTTTTTT. The gene calls are TRBV9 and TRBJ2-2; D not certain. This CDR3 is built from 12 residues. Germline V gives CDR1 SGDLS, CDR2 YYNGEE. V lost 2 bases to trimming and J lost 4 bases, with 3 bases between them.

This clonotype was seen more than once but under ten times. The V and J genes are TRBV15 and TRBJ2-3, with a possible D match to TRBD2 (7 bases). This CDR3 spans 16 amino acids. V lost 0 bases to trimming and J lost 0 bases, with 10 bases between them. Germline V gene lookup returns CDR1 LNHNV and CDR2 YYDKDF (reference sequence). The CDR3 nucleotides read TGTGCCACCAGCAGAGATCGGGGGGCAAGCACAGATACGCAGTATTTT. Protein sequence: CATSRDRGASTDTQYF.

The chain carries TRBV12-3 or TRBV12-4 and TRBJ1-2, with D unclear. The CDR3 covers 12 residues. V was clipped by 0 bases and J by 5 bases, with 4 bases between them. The CDR3, as DNA: TGTGCCAGCAGTTTAGCCGCTTATGGCTACACCTTC. Translating gives CASSLAAYGYTF.

This clonotype was recorded a few times. The rearrangement links TRBV20-1 to TRBJ2-3, with a possible D match to TRBD2 (5 bases). The V end lost 7 bases, the J end lost 8 bases, and 19 bases lay between the germline ends. The germline gives CDR1 DFQATT, CDR2 SNEGSKA (reference sequence). The CDR3 loop spans 13 amino acids. The CDR3 spells CSGAPSEGPTQYF. In DNA form, the CDR3 reads TGCAGTGGGGCACCCTCCGAGGGCCCTACGCAGTATTTT.

This clonotype has only a few counts. The chain recombines TRBV11-1 with TRBJ2-7; a weak D match, TRBD2 (6 bases). Trimming removed 2 bases from V and 0 bases from J, with 8 bases in between. Germline CDR1 SGHAT, CDR2 FQDESV (reference sequence). This CDR3 spans 14 amino acids. Here the CDR3 DNA reads TGTGCCAGCAGCTTATTCGGGGGCTCCTACGAGCAGTACTTC. It encodes CASSLFGGSYEQYF.

The V gene is TRBV27, the J gene TRBJ1-1; tentatively, D is TRBD1 (6 bases). The V gene lost 5 bases and the J gene lost 2 bases, with 15 bases spanning the gap. The CDR3 consists of 15 residues. Germline loops: CDR1 MNHEY, CDR2 SMNVEV (reference sequence). In DNA, the CDR3 is TGTGCCAGCAGTCAACTCAGGGGCCAAAACACTGAAGCTTTCTTT. Its translation: CASSQLRGQNTEAFF.

This chain connects TRBV9 to TRBJ1-1, with D uncertain. Germline V gene lookup returns CDR1 SGDLS and CDR2 YYNGEE. Trimming left V 0 bases short and J 2 bases short, with 14 bases between. This CDR3 comprises 16 residues. DNA for the CDR3: TGTGCCAGCAGCGTAGCTGTTCCAGGCCCAAACACTGAAGCTTTCTTT. Translation: CASSVAVPGPNTEAFF. The whole variable domain, remainder taken from reference TRBV9 and TRBJ1-1, is DSGVTQTPKHLITATGQRVTLRCSPRSGDLSVYWYQQSLDQGLQFLIQYYNGEERAKGNILERFSAQQFPDLHSELNLSSLELGDSALYFCASSVAVPGPNTEAFFGQGTRLTVV.